The sequence of this TCR beta chain was determined in a study of cytomegalovirus exposure and HLA in healthy donors. V dropped 2 bases and J dropped 4; count of bases not matched to a gene: 10. There are 17 residues in the CDR3. Germline assignment: CDR1 SGHTA and CDR2 FQGTGA. Study-wide findings and caveats: HLA alleles showed associations with about 15,000 TCR beta sequences in a later analysis, at a 0.05 false discovery rate. A later analysis revealed that TCR association rates differed between HLA loci, peaking at DRB1 and bottoming out at HLA-C. Within an earlier analysis, most TCR beta V segments proved productive either about 90% or about 30% of the time.

A remark on this clone: Its target is not known. Other DNA sequences in the same sample also yield this CDR3.

Amplification used 60 Vbeta primers and 13 Jbeta primers. Original handling: In a later analysis, roughly 11 million of 65 million to 90 million unique beta chains occurred in at least two donors. Assay used: immunoSEQ multiplex PCR; TCRdb lists only in-frame clones, some missing. The V and J calls and clone size were taken over from that table, and D and trimming were inferred from the DNA. The sample has fewer than 150,000 clones, 82% seen once. This clonotype was sampled from a male donor in good health and CMV-seronegative. The sequenced material came from PBMCs. The rearrangement joins TRBV7-3 to TRBJ1-3; 8 nucleotides align to TRBD1. DNA of the CDR3: TGTGCCAGCAGCTTATTGGGACAGGCTGTCTCCGGAAACACCATATATTTT. Translation gives CASSLLGQAVSGNTIYF.